Listed here are 9 T cell receptor beta chains from one sample, sequenced in a study of glioma-infiltrating T cells (dated by TCRdb to 2015 to 2016). Instrument on record: Illumina MiSeq. The iRepertoire nested amplicon-rescue multiplex PCR (arm-PCR) platform was used to amplify TCR alpha and beta CDR3 regions from RNA. In-frame beta chains were kept once TCRdb had trimmed the public reads at Q25 with fastp and called clones with MiXCR. Every CDR3 protein is listed once, alongside the most common genes and DNA of its rows. A total of some 150,000 distinct CDR3 sequences appear in this sample, about two fifths of them only once. Together, the top ten hold over 15% of the sample. The sample consisted of glioma tissue, nonneoplastic brain tissue, or PBMCs (not recorded which). The receptors stem from a human donor with low-grade glioma or glioblastoma, undergoing nonglioma brain surgery, or in good health (not recorded which).

The rearrangement joins TRBV2 to TRBJ1-6; D perhaps matches TRBD1 (6 bases). Trimming pared 8 bases from V and 7 bases from J, leaving 15 bases between. This CDR3 region has 14 residues. CDR1 and CDR2 from the germline V gene are SNHLY and FYNNEI. CDR3 residues: CASVQGIVNSPLHF. The CDR3 nucleotides are TGTGCCAGCGTACAGGGAATAGTGAATTCACCCCTCCACTTT.

The V call is TRBV12-3 or TRBV12-4, the J call TRBJ2-2, with D unresolved. The germline V and J ends were trimmed by 2 bases and 0 bases, with 10 bases remaining between them. The CDR3 extends over 16 amino acids. CDR3 sequence (DNA): TGTGCCAGCAGTTTAAGGGCCAGCCCGAACACCGGGGAGCTGTTTTTT. Translated, it gives CASSLRASPNTGELFF.

This clonotype was counted a few times. The chain links TRBV7-2 to TRBJ2-7; TRBD2 matches at 9 bases. After removal of 4 bases from V and 7 bases from J, the junction contained 11 bases not matched to a gene. In germline, CDR1 is SGHTA, CDR2 FQGNSA. CDR3 length: 15 residues. Here the CDR3 reads CASSYYSSGALEQYF. The CDR3 coding sequence is TGTGCCAGCAGCTACTACTCTAGCGGGGCCTTGGAGCAGTACTTC.

Comments on this clonotype: This may arise from a read error, as a much more abundant clone is one base away. The CDR3 protein is CAISSLSTYEQYF. The CDR3 nucleotides read TGTGCCATCAGTTCCCTCTCGACATACGAGCAGTACTTC. The chain combines TRBV6-9 with TRBJ2-7; D not certain. CDR3 length equals 13 residues. Germline V gives CDR1 MNHGY, CDR2 SVAAGI.

The chain joins TRBV10-3 to TRBJ2-7, with 12 bases that match TRBD1. V trimming: 6 bases; J trimming: 5 bases; junction bases outside the gene matches: 5. This CDR3 is built from 14 residues. Germline values: CDR1 ENHRY, CDR2 SYGVKD. DNA of the CDR3: TGTGCCATCAGCACCGGGACAGGGGGCGACGAGCAGTACTTC. Translated, it gives CAISTGTGGDEQYF.

This clonotype occurred a few times. This chain connects TRBV6-1 to TRBJ2-5; 7 bases are a match to TRBD2. CDR1 is MNHNS, CDR2 SASEGT, per germline. The junction had 4 bases not matched to a gene; V was cut back by 4 bases and J by 2 bases. The CDR3 sequence is 14 residues long. This CDR3 is CASSGDYNQETQYF. In nucleotides, the CDR3 is TGTGCCAGCAGTGGGGACTATAATCAAGAGACCCAGTACTTC.

In this sample, this clonotype turned up a few times. The rearrangement uses TRBV6-2 or TRBV6-3 and TRBJ2-3, with D maybe TRBD2 (6 bases). The germline gives CDR1 MNHEY, CDR2 SVGEGT. The germline V and J ends were trimmed by 0 bases and 3 bases, with 10 bases remaining between them. The CDR3 has 15 amino acids. The CDR3 loop reads CASSYSSSATDTQYF. In DNA form, the CDR3 reads TGTGCCAGCAGTTACTCGTCTAGCGCAACAGATACGCAGTATTTT.

In this sample, this clonotype turned up once. V gene TRBV6-1 combines with J gene TRBJ1-1; D is unresolved. V lost 6 bases and J 5 bases, leaving 13 bases between the germline ends. Germline assignment: CDR1 MNHNS and CDR2 SASEGT. The CDR3 is made up of 13 amino acids. The CDR3 DNA follows: TGTGCCAGCAGAGAGCCCGGAGGGACTGAAGCTTTCTTT. Translating it yields CASREPGGTEAFF.

The genes are TRBV6-1 and TRBJ1-1, with D possibly TRBD1 on 6 matching bases. V was cut by 5 bases and J by 4 bases, with 11 bases left in between. The CDR3 runs to 13 residues. Germline CDR1 and CDR2: MNHNS and SASEGT. The CDR3, as DNA: TGTGCCAGCAGTAAGCAGGGGAGCACTGAAGCTTTCTTT. As protein: CASSKQGSTEAFF.